Detailed here is one T cell receptor (beta chain). Method: immunoSEQ multiplex PCR; TCRdb's copy keeps in-frame clones and lacks some. The data show about 270,000 clones, about 85% seen once. Germline V lookup: CDR1 DFQATT, CDR2 SNEGSKA (reference sequence). The ends were cut back, 6 bases at V and 5 bases at J, with 11 bases in the middle. The CDR3 has 11 residues. In terms of age and location, participants ranged from roughly 18 to 100 years and lived in about 25 US areas. Participants' own reports of clinical history determined their cohort assignment. These data are taken from a study of blood T cell repertoires in COVID-19. As for the study in general: Researchers got acute and convalescent COVID-19 samples from the United States, Italy and Spain. Sources were T cells, B-cell-depleted T cells, or PBMCs; the material itself was cDNA or gDNA.

The sequence was obtained from a woman aged 50 to 60 who had recovered from COVID-19. The chain employs TRBV20-1 and TRBJ2-7, with D possibly TRBD2 on 5 matching bases. Sequenced sample: PBMCs or T cells enriched from blood (not recorded which). The CDR3 is CSALREHEQYF. CDR3 sequence (DNA): TGCAGTGCCCTAAGGGAGCACGAGCAGTACTTC.